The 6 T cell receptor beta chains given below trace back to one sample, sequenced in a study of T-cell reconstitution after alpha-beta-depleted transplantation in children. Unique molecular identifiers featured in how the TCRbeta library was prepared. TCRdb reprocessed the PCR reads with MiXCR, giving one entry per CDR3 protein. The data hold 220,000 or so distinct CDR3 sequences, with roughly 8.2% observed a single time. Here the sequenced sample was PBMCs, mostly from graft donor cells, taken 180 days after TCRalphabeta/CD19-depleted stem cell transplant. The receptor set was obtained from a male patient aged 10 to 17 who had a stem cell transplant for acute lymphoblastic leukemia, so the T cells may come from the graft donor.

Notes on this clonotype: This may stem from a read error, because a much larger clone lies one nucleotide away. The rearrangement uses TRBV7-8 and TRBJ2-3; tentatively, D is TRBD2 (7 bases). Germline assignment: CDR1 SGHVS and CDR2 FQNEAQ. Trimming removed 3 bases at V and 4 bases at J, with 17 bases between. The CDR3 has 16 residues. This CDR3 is CASSFGWGGGPDTQYF. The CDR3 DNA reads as TGTGCCAGCAGCTTTGGTTGGGGGGGGGGCCCAGATACGCAGTATTTT. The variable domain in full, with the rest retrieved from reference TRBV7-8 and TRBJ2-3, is GAGVSQSPRYKVAKRGQDVALRCDPISGHVSLFWYQQALGQGPEFLTYFQNEAQLDKSGLPSDRFFAERPEGSVSTLKIQRTQQEDSAVYLCASSFGWGGGPDTQYFGPGTRLTVL.

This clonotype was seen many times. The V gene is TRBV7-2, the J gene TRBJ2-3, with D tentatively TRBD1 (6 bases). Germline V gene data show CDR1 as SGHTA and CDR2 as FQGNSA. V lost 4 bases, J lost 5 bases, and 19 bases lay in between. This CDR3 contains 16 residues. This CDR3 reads CASSSQPTRGGDTQYF. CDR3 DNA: TGTGCCAGCAGCTCACAACCAACTAGAGGGGGAGATACGCAGTATTTT.

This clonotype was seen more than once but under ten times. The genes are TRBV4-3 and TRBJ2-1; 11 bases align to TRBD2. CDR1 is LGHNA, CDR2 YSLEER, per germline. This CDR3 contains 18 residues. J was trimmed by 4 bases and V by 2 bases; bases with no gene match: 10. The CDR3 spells CASSQRLLTSGEYNEQFF. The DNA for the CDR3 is TGCGCCAGCAGCCAACGACTCTTGACTAGCGGGGAATACAATGAGCAGTTCTTC.

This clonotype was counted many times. This CDR3 is CSARTPRDTGELFF. CDR3 bases: TGCAGTGCGCGGACTCCCCGGGACACCGGGGAGCTGTTTTTT. The rearrangement uses TRBV20-1 and TRBJ2-2; D is perhaps TRBD2 (5 bases). V was shortened by 6 bases and J by 3 bases, with 14 bases between the two germline ends. The CDR3 is 14 amino acids. Per germline, CDR1 DFQATT and CDR2 SNEGSKA (reference sequence).

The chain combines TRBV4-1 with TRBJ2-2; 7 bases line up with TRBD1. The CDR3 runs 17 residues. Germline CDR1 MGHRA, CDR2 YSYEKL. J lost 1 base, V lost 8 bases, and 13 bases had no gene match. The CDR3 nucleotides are TGCGCCAGCGCCTTATCGACAGGGTTCAAGAACACCGGGGAGCTGTTTTTT. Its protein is CASALSTGFKNTGELFF.

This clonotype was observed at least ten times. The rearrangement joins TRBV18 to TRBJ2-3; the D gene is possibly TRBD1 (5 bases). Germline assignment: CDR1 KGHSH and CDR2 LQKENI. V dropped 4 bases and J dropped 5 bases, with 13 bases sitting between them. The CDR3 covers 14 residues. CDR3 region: CASSLEAGLDTQYF. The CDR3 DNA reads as TGTGCCAGCTCACTCGAAGCAGGGCTAGATACGCAGTATTTT.